This T cell receptor (beta chain) was captured by sequencing in a study of shared clonotypes between healthy human individuals. Sequencing was performed with immunoSEQ multiplex PCR; in TCRdb, only in-frame clones are kept and a portion is missing. The sample has approximately 2,200,000 clones, 85% to 95% seen once; the top ten hold more than 1.5%. Germline CDR1 is LGHNA and CDR2 is YNFKEQ. Trimming removed 3 bases from V and 2 bases from J; junction bases left unmatched: 11. The CDR3 loop spans 19 amino acids. Terminally differentiated effector memory CD45RA+ cells were excluded from the naive CD8 cells, which were CD45RO-negative and positively selected for CCR7.

V and J are TRBV4-2 and TRBJ2-7; 15 nucleotides match TRBD2. What was sequenced was naive CD8+ T cells from PBMCs. The sequence was obtained from a man younger than 30 in good health. Some clones in this sample may be carry-over from other donors' samples. The CDR3 reads CASSHRFGLAGGKTYEQYF. Written as DNA, the CDR3 is TGTGCCAGCAGCCACCGCTTCGGACTAGCGGGAGGGAAGACCTACGAGCAGTACTTC.